This paragraph covers one TCR beta chain sequence. What antigen it recognizes has not been identified. Base quality data are lacking; no much larger clone is found one base away. This sample is drawn from a study of T cell changes during pregnancy in multiple sclerosis (dated by TCRdb to the late 2010s). Regarding the study in general: The study looked at changes in the T cell repertoire across pregnancy in women with multiple sclerosis.

The method was the immunoSEQ multiplex PCR assay. The source is immuneACCESS, and TCRdb retained only in-frame sequences with V and J called. Part of the clones is not carried over; for the studies checked, unresolved V genes explain less than half of this, and the remainder is unexplained. For this sample there are under 95,000 clones; around nine tenths appear just once. The ten largest clones take up around 0.41% of the sample. Reading the germline V gene gives CDR1 SQVTM and CDR2 ANQGSEA. The V end loses 0 bases and the J end loses 5 bases, and a stretch of 19 bases separates them. Including cysteine and phenylalanine, the CDR3 has 16 amino acids. The DNA shown is the 48-base CDR3, in frame from base 1.

The origin of this receptor is a female donor with multiple sclerosis, enrolled in a pregnancy study. The rearrangement joined TRBV29-1 to TRBJ2-5; TRBD2 could be the D gene, as 6 bases match. Sequenced material: CD4+ T cells from peripheral blood mononuclear cells, taken before pregnancy. The DNA reads TGCAGCGTTGAAGATCGAGCCAGTCCGGCGGGGGAGACCCAGTACTTC. Translated, this gives CSVEDRASPAGETQYF.